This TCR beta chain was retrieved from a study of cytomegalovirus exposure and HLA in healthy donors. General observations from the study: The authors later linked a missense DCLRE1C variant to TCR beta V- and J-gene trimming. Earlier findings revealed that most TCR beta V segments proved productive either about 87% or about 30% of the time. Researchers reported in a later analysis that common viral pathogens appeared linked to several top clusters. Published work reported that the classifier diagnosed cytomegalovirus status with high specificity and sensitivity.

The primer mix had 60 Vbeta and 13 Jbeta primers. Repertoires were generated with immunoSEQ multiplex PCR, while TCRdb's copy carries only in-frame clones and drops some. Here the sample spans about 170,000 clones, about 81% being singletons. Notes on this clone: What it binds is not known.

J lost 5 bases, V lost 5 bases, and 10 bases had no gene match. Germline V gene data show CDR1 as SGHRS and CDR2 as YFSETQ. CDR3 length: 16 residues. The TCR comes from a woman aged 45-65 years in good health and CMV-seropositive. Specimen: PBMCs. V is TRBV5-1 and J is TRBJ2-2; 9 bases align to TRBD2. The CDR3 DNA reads TGCGCCAGCAGGGATCTCGGGACTAGCTTGACCGGGGAGCTGTTTTTT. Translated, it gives CASRDLGTSLTGELFF.